These 28 T cell receptor beta chains share one sample of origin, sequenced in a study of shared clonotypes between healthy human individuals (dated by TCRdb to the early 2020s). The method behind the library was the immunoSEQ multiplex PCR assay. In TCRdb, the immuneACCESS table is reduced to in-frame sequences with V and J assigned. These tables do not hold every clone; where another copy was compared, an unresolved V gene accounts for under half, and the others remain unexplained. The sample table holds hundreds of thousands of clones, of which more than 95% were seen once. Jointly, the top ten make up around 0.06% of the sample. Sequencing was done on a sample of naive CD4+ T cells sorted from blood. The cell subset or site label on this specimen signifies: CD45RA+ positively selected. Receptor source: a woman aged 25 to 39 in good health.

The chain has TRBV28 and TRBJ2-3; 8 bases are shared with TRBD2. The V gene end was trimmed by 7 bases and the J gene end by 4 bases; junction bases not matched to a gene: 4. From germline, CDR1 is MDHEN and CDR2 SYDVKM. The CDR3 is 13 amino acids. CDR3 region: CASKQREPDTQYF. The CDR3 DNA sequence: TGTGCCAGCAAGCAGCGGGAGCCAGATACGCAGTATTTT. Combining the CDR3 with reference TRBV28 and TRBJ2-3 gives the whole variable domain DVKVTQSSRYLVKRTGEKVFLECVQDMDHENMFWYRQDPGLGLRLIYFSYDVKMKEKGDIPEGYSVSREKKERFSLILESASTNQTSMYLCASKQREPDTQYFGPGTRLTVL.

This sequence joins TRBV18 and TRBJ1-5, with D unresolved. V dropped 3 bases and J dropped 6 bases, with 9 bases sitting between them. Per germline, CDR1 KGHSH and CDR2 LQKENI. This CDR3 has 13 amino acids. The CDR3 coding sequence is TGTGCCAGCTCACCCAGTCTTGGTCAGCCCCAGCATTTT. It specifies CASSPSLGQPQHF. Complete variable domain (other parts from reference TRBV18 and TRBJ1-5): NAGVMQNPRHLVRRRGQEARLRCSPMKGHSHVYWYRQLPEEGLKFMVYLQKENIIDESGMPKERFSAEFPKEGPSILRIQQVVRGDSAAYFCASSPSLGQPQHFGDGTRLSIL.

The rearrangement links TRBV28 to TRBJ2-7, with 9 bases matching TRBD1. Germline-derived CDR1 and CDR2 are MDHEN and SYDVKM. V lost 7 bases to trimming and J lost 3 bases; unmatched junction nucleotides: 10. The length of the CDR3 is 15 residues. In DNA form, the CDR3 reads TGTGCCAGCAAGGGGGCCGGGACAGGGAACTACGAGCAGTACTTC. Its translation is CASKGAGTGNYEQYF.

This chain links TRBV18 with TRBJ1-4, with TRBD1 matching over 10 bases. Germline V gene sequence: CDR1 KGHSH, CDR2 LQKENI. The CDR3 has 16 amino acids. V shed 4 bases and J 8 bases; nucleotides not matched to a gene: 10. For the CDR3, the DNA is TGTGCCAGCTCACGCGACCTGACAGGGGGCCAGGAAAAACTGTTTTTT. It codes for CASSRDLTGGQEKLFF.

The J gene is TRBJ2-1, the V gene TRBV27, with 8 positions matching TRBD1. V lost 4 bases to trimming and J lost 3 bases; unmatched junction nucleotides: 8. Germline-derived CDR1 and CDR2 are MNHEY and SMNVEV (reference sequence). The CDR3 covers 16 residues. CDR3 in DNA: TGTGCCAGCAGTTATCGACCCGGGACAGGCTACAATGAGCAGTTCTTC. Protein: CASSYRPGTGYNEQFF.

The chain recombines TRBV29-1 with TRBJ2-7; the match to TRBD2 covers 9 bases. CDR3 size: 16 residues. CDR1 and CDR2 (germline): SQVTM, ANQGSEA. The V and J ends lost 4 bases and 4 bases, in that order; junction bases with no gene match: 14. CDR3 DNA sequence: TGCAGCGTTGGCGGAGGCGGGGGGGCCAGGCGATACGAGCAGTACTTC. Translated: CSVGGGGGARRYEQYF.

V usage is TRBV30 and J usage is TRBJ1-1; possibly TRBD1 for D (5 bases). The germline CDR1 and CDR2 sequences are GTSNPN and SVGIG (reference sequence). Trimming stripped 2 bases from V and 10 bases from J, with 14 bases between. There are 12 residues in the CDR3. The CDR3 DNA reads as TGTGCCTGGAGTACCCGGTCGAGGGGAGCTTTCTTT. Its protein product is CAWSTRSRGAFF.

This sequence joins TRBV4-1 and TRBJ2-2; unclear D gene. The germline CDR1 and CDR2 sequences are MGHRA and YSYEKL. The CDR3 loop spans 14 amino acids. Trimming removed 0 bases at V and 4 bases at J, with 6 bases between. The DNA for the CDR3 is TGCGCCAGCAGCCAAGATCATGGCACCGGGGAGCTGTTTTTT. Its protein product is CASSQDHGTGELFF.

The V and J genes are TRBV10-2 and TRBJ1-3; no clear D. The V gene lost 0 bases and the J gene lost 0 bases, with 9 bases spanning the gap. The length of the CDR3 is 16 residues. Looked up from germline, CDR1 is WSHSY and CDR2 is SAAADI. CDR3 loop: CASSESWVHSGNTIYF. The CDR3 DNA reads as TGCGCCAGCAGTGAGTCTTGGGTTCACTCTGGAAACACCATATATTTT.

This clone has a single count. The V call is TRBV2, the J call TRBJ1-2; D is unresolved. The V gene lost 2 bases and the J gene lost 8 bases, with 18 bases spanning the gap. Germline V gives CDR1 SNHLY, CDR2 FYNNEI. CDR3 length: 15 residues. CDR3 in amino acids: CASSEIVSRTQGYTF. CDR3 DNA sequence: TGTGCCAGCAGTGAAATCGTCAGCAGAACACAAGGCTACACCTTC.

The chain links TRBV11-2 to TRBJ2-1, with 7 bases lining up with TRBD2. The trim removed 4 bases at V and 10 bases at J, leaving 4 bases unmatched. The CDR3 runs to 12 residues. CDR1 SGHAT and CDR2 FQNNGV come from the germline V gene. Here the CDR3 reads CASSSSGLEQFF. DNA of the CDR3: TGTGCCAGCAGCTCGTCGGGACTAGAGCAGTTCTTC. The whole variable domain, remainder taken from reference TRBV11-2 and TRBJ2-1, is EAGVAQSPRYKIIEKRQSVAFWCNPISGHATLYWYQQILGQGPKLLIQFQNNGVVDDSQLPKDRFSAERLKGVDSTLKIQPAKLEDSAVYLCASSSSGLEQFFGPGTRLTVL.

Remarks on this clone: The same CDR3 is also encoded by other DNA sequences in this sample. The chain employs TRBV28 and TRBJ2-7, with D possibly being TRBD1 (6 bases). CDR1 is MDHEN, CDR2 SYDVKM, per germline. The CDR3 has 12 amino acids. V gave up 2 bases and J gave up 4 bases, with 6 bases separating them. The DNA of the CDR3 is TGTGCCAGCAGTTTAGACAGGTACGAGCAGTACTTC. Translating gives CASSLDRYEQYF.

The chain carries TRBV15 and TRBJ2-3; D unresolved. The CDR3 spans 11 residues. Trimming removed 7 bases from V and 6 bases from J, with 8 bases in between. Germline-derived CDR1 and CDR2 are LNHNV and YYDKDF (reference sequence). CDR3 region: CATTVADTQYF. DNA of the CDR3: TGTGCCACCACCGTGGCCGATACGCAGTATTTT.

V is TRBV11-2 and J is TRBJ1-5; possible D gene TRBD1, 5 bases. This CDR3 is built from 14 residues. In germline, CDR1 is SGHAT, CDR2 FQNNGV. Trimming left V 2 bases short and J 7 bases short, with 12 bases between. CDR3 residues: CASSLRRDGQPQHF. The CDR3 DNA is TGTGCCAGCAGCTTACGCAGGGACGGCCAGCCCCAGCATTTT. Drawing the rest from reference TRBV11-2 and TRBJ1-5, the complete variable domain is EAGVAQSPRYKIIEKRQSVAFWCNPISGHATLYWYQQILGQGPKLLIQFQNNGVVDDSQLPKDRFSAERLKGVDSTLKIQPAKLEDSAVYLCASSLRRDGQPQHFGDGTRLSIL.

This clone was detected once. The genes are TRBV2 and TRBJ2-1, with 7 bases aligning to TRBD2. Germline-derived CDR1 and CDR2 are SNHLY and FYNNEI. The J segment lost 6 bases and the V segment lost 6 bases, leaving 11 bases of the junction unmatched. The CDR3 contains 15 residues. The CDR3 protein is CASRVRETIGNEQFF. The CDR3 coding sequence is TGTGCCAGCAGGGTGCGGGAGACGATTGGCAATGAGCAGTTCTTC. Using reference TRBV2 and TRBJ2-1 for the parts outside the CDR3, the full variable domain is EPEVTQTPSHQVTQMGQEVILRCVPISNHLYFYWYRQILGQKVEFLVSFYNNEISEKSEIFDDQFSVERPDGSNFTLKIRSTKLEDSAMYFCASRVRETIGNEQFFGPGTRLTVL.

The V gene is TRBV7-6, the J gene TRBJ2-1, with TRBD2 identical over 12 bases. Trimming removed 3 bases from V and 8 bases from J; junction bases left unmatched: 8. CDR1 is SGHVS and CDR2 is FNYEAQ in the germline V gene. The CDR3 spans 16 residues. CDR3 residues: CASSFRLAGEWDEQFF. CDR3 DNA: TGTGCCAGCAGCTTTAGACTAGCGGGAGAATGGGATGAGCAGTTCTTC.

The V call is TRBV28, the J call TRBJ2-4; maybe TRBD2 (6 bases). The CDR3 covers 18 residues. The germline CDR1 and CDR2 sequences are MDHEN and SYDVKM. The ends were cut back, 6 bases at V and 0 bases at J, with 21 bases in the middle. The CDR3 here is CASSPRVGREIAKNIQYF. The DNA for the CDR3 is TGTGCCAGCAGCCCGCGGGTTGGGCGGGAAATAGCCAAAAACATTCAGTACTTC.

The chain couples TRBV28 to TRBJ1-2; TRBD1 is a possible D gene (5 bases). Trimming shortened V by 8 bases and J by 4 bases, and 20 bases separated the two germline ends. Germline V CDR1 and CDR2: MDHEN, SYDVKM. The CDR3 sequence is 15 residues long. CDR3 bases: TGTGCCAGCGGGGATATACAGGCCCCCCTCTATGGCTACACCTTC. It encodes CASGDIQAPLYGYTF.

The V call is TRBV29-1, the J call TRBJ1-1; D call uncertain. Per germline, CDR1 SQVTM and CDR2 ANQGSEA. The CDR3 has 13 residues. Deletions cut 1 base from V and 1 base from J, with 7 bases between. This chain's CDR3 is CSVEGQQNTEAFF. In DNA form, the CDR3 reads TGCAGCGTTGAAGGGCAGCAGAACACTGAAGCTTTCTTT.

This rearrangement joins TRBV28 to TRBJ1-1, with D maybe TRBD1 (5 bases). CDR1 is MDHEN, CDR2 SYDVKM, per germline. The CDR3 extends over 14 amino acids. V lost 3 bases to trimming and J lost 3 bases, with 11 bases between them. CDR3 nucleotide sequence: TGTGCCAGCAGTTTGTCAGGGACCCACACTGAAGCTTTCTTT. It is translated as CASSLSGTHTEAFF.

The gene calls are TRBV6-1 and TRBJ1-1, with a possible D match to TRBD1 (5 bases). This CDR3 spans 12 amino acids. CDR1 and CDR2 (germline): MNHNS, SASEGT. V was trimmed by 6 bases and J by 3 bases, leaving 8 bases between them. The CDR3 DNA sequence: TGTGCCAGCAGCGGGGGGGACACTGAAGCTTTCTTT. Amino acids: CASSGGDTEAFF.

V is TRBV6-4 and J is TRBJ1-4, with a possible D match to TRBD1 (6 bases). This CDR3 has 15 amino acids. Germline-derived CDR1 and CDR2 are MRHNA and SNTAGT. V shed 7 bases and J shed 3 bases, with 15 bases lying between them. In DNA, the CDR3 is TGTGCCAGCAAAGGCCACAGGGAACCTAATGAAAAACTGTTTTTT. Translation gives CASKGHREPNEKLFF.

The chain is built from TRBV5-1 and TRBJ2-1; the D gene is possibly TRBD2 (7 bases). The CDR3 covers 16 residues. Germline CDR1 reads SGHRS; CDR2 reads YFSETQ. V was cut by 0 bases and J by 7 bases, with 17 bases left in between. CDR3 DNA: TGCGCCAGCAGCTTGGTAGGCGGGGGCCCCCCGAATGAGCAGTTCTTC. Protein sequence: CASSLVGGGPPNEQFF.

The genes are TRBV27 and TRBJ2-5; 7 positions agree with TRBD1. Per germline, CDR1 MNHEY and CDR2 SMNVEV (reference sequence). The ends lost 2 bases at V and 4 bases at J; junction bases unmatched: 7. The CDR3 covers 15 residues. In DNA, the CDR3 is TGTGCCAGCAGTTTAGAAGGCAGGGGGTTAGAGACCCAGTACTTC. Its protein product is CASSLEGRGLETQYF.

The rearrangement links TRBV14 to TRBJ1-5; D not certain. The CDR3 covers 15 residues. Germline-derived CDR1 and CDR2 are SGHDN and FVKESK. With 1 base removed from V and 3 bases from J, the gap between germline ends came to 10 bases. The CDR3 region has the DNA TGTGCCAGCAGCCAAGTCCAGCTCCTCAATCAGCCCCAGCATTTT. Its protein is CASSQVQLLNQPQHF.

The chain couples TRBV19 to TRBJ2-7, with no clear D. The ends were cut back, 6 bases at V and 5 bases at J, with 14 bases in the middle. Per the germline V gene, CDR1 is LNHDA and CDR2 is SQIVND (reference sequence). The CDR3 contains 13 residues. The CDR3 region is CASRRAPADEQYF. CDR3 coding DNA: TGTGCCAGTAGAAGGGCACCCGCTGACGAGCAGTACTTC.

The chain has TRBV5-1 and TRBJ1-1; D is unresolved. Trimming left V 4 bases short and J 4 bases short, with 11 bases between. Germline CDR1 is SGHRS and CDR2 is YFSETQ. The CDR3 is made up of 13 amino acids. The CDR3 loop reads CASSTSGGTEAFF. The DNA for the CDR3 is TGCGCCAGCAGCACCTCGGGCGGCACTGAAGCTTTCTTT.

The rearrangement links TRBV9 to TRBJ1-1, with D unclear. Per germline, CDR1 SGDLS and CDR2 YYNGEE. Trimming removed 3 bases at V and 5 bases at J, with 14 bases between. CDR3 length: 14 amino acids. CDR3 nucleotides: TGTGCCAGCAGCGGGCAGCCGGGAGATACTGAAGCTTTCTTT. Translated, it gives CASSGQPGDTEAFF.